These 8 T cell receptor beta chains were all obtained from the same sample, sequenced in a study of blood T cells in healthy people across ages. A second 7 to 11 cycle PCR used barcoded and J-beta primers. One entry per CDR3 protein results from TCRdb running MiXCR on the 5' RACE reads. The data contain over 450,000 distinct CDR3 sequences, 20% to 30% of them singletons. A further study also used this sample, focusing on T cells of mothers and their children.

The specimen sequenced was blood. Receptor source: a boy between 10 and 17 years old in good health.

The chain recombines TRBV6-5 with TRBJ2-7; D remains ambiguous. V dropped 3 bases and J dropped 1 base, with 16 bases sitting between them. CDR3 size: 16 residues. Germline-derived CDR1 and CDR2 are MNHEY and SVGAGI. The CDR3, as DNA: TGTGCCAGCAGTTATGCCATGCGATCAGGTTCCTACGAGCAGTACTTC. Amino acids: CASSYAMRSGSYEQYF.

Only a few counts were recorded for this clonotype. The CDR3 region has the DNA TGTGCCAGCAGATCACAGGGGGAGGTGGACATTCAGTACTTC. Translating it yields CASRSQGEVDIQYF. The rearrangement uses TRBV6-5 and TRBJ2-4; 8 bases agree with TRBD1. J gave up 8 bases and V 6 bases, and 9 bases lay outside the gene matches. Germline assignment: CDR1 MNHEY and CDR2 SVGAGI. The CDR3 length is 14 residues.

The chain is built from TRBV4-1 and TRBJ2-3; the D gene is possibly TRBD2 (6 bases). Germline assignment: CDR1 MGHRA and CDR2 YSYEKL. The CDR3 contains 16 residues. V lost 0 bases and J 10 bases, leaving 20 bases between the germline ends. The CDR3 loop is CASSQERSGGARAQYF. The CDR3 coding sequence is TGCGCCAGCAGCCAAGAGAGGAGCGGAGGGGCTCGGGCGCAGTATTTT.

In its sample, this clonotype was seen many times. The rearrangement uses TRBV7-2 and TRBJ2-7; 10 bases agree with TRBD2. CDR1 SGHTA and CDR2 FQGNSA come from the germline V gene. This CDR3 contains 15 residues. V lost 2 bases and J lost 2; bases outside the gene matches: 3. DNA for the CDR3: TGTGCCAGCAGCTTAAGGCTAGCGGGGGCCTACGAGCAGTACTTC. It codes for CASSLRLAGAYEQYF.

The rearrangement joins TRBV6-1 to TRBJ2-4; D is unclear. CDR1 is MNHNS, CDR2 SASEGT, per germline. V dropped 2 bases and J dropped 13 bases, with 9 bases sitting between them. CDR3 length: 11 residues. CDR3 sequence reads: CASSEWEVQYF. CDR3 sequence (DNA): TGTGCCAGCAGTGAATGGGAAGTCCAGTACTTC.

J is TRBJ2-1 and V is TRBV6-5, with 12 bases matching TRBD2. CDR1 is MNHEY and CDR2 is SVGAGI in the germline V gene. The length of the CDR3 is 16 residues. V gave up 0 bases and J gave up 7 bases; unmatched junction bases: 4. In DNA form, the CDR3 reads TGTGCCAGCAGTTACTCGACTAGCGGGAGAGGGAATGAGCAGTTCTTC. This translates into CASSYSTSGRGNEQFF.

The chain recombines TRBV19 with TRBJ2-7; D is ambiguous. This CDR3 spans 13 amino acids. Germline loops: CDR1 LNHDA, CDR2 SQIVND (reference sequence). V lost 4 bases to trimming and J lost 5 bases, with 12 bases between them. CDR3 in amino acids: CASSSRLENEQYF. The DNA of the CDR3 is TGTGCCAGTAGTAGCCGTCTTGAGAACGAGCAGTACTTC.

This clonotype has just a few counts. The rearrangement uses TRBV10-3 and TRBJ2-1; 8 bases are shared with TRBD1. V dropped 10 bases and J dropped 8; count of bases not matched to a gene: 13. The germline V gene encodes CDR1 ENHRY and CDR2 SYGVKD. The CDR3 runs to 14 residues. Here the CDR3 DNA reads TGTGCCACTCAAGAAGTTGGGACAGGCTATGAGCAGTTCTTC. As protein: CATQEVGTGYEQFF.